This T cell receptor (beta chain) is drawn from a study of early T cells in non-severe SARS-CoV-2 infection. The TCR library protocol was used to attach unique molecular identifiers. These identifiers were attached to individual cDNA molecules. TCRdb used MiXCR to reprocess the 5' RACE reads, holding one entry per CDR3 protein. The data contain some 30,000 distinct CDR3 sequences, around 4.3% of them singletons. V dropped 4 bases and J dropped 7 bases, with 14 bases sitting between them. Germline V gene sequence: CDR1 LNHDA, CDR2 SQIVND (reference sequence). The CDR3 runs to 13 residues. This clonotype has ten or more counts.

The chain is built from TRBV19 and TRBJ2-7; D not resolved. This receptor was taken from an adult who was a healthcare worker with PCR-confirmed SARS-CoV-2 infection or an uninfected control (not recorded which). The material sequenced was whole blood. The CDR3 loop is CASSTSGVEEQYF. The CDR3 DNA reads as TGTGCCAGTAGTACGTCTGGGGTGGAGGAGCAGTACTTC.